The rows below give T cell receptor beta chains drawn from one sample of a study of shared clonotypes between healthy human individuals. Clones were sequenced by immunoSEQ multiplex PCR, and TCRdb holds only the in-frame ones, with some missing. The sample has some 1,600,000 clones; 95% to 99% are singletons. The sequenced sample was naive CD4+ T cells sorted from blood. These receptors were taken from a man aged 25 to 45 in good health. CDR3s include the opening cysteine and the closing phenylalanine or tryptophan. Each record gives: J gene, V gene, clone size, D gene, CDR3 protein, CDR3 DNA. A D gene is named only where the DNA matches it firmly. Clone size is given for some rows only: seen once, a few or many times, or a class if the clone is expanded.

j_gene: TRBJ2-7
v_gene: TRBV4-3
abundance: .
d_gene: TRBD2
CDR3aa: CASSQVGGRASYEQYF
CDR3nt: TGCGCCAGCAGCCAAGTTGGGGGGAGGGCCTCATACGAGCAGTACTTC

j_gene: TRBJ2-1
v_gene: TRBV5-4
abundance: .
d_gene: .
CDR3aa: CASSQPGDPSYNEQFF
CDR3nt: TGTGCCAGCAGCCAACCGGGGGACCCCTCCTACAATGAGCAGTTCTTC

j_gene: TRBJ1-2
v_gene: TRBV6-4
abundance: once
d_gene: .
CDR3aa: CASSDRGYGYTF
CDR3nt: TGTGCCAGCAGTGACCGAGGGTATGGCTACACCTTC

j_gene: TRBJ2-2
v_gene: TRBV18
abundance: .
d_gene: TRBD1
CDR3aa: CASWTTGDTGELFF
CDR3nt: TGTGCCAGCTGGACCACAGGGGACACCGGGGAGCTGTTTTTT

j_gene: TRBJ2-3
v_gene: TRBV10-3
abundance: .
d_gene: .
CDR3aa: CAISEFSGAGGTQYF
CDR3nt: TGTGCCATCAGTGAGTTTAGCGGCGCAGGGGGTACGCAGTATTTT

j_gene: TRBJ2-7
v_gene: TRBV4-3
abundance: once
d_gene: .
CDR3aa: CASSFMAAGRYEQYF
CDR3nt: TGCGCCAGCAGCTTCATGGCGGCTGGCCGGTACGAGCAGTACTTC

j_gene: TRBJ2-7
v_gene: TRBV6-1
abundance: .
d_gene: TRBD1
CDR3aa: CASRPGQGVDEQYF
CDR3nt: TGTGCCAGCAGACCCGGACAGGGGGTGGACGAGCAGTACTTC

j_gene: TRBJ1-5
v_gene: TRBV7-9
abundance: once
d_gene: .
CDR3aa: CASRSTDSNQPQHF
CDR3nt: TGTGCCAGCAGGTCGACAGATAGCAATCAGCCCCAGCATTTT

j_gene: TRBJ1-3
v_gene: TRBV4-1
abundance: .
d_gene: .
CDR3aa: CASSLELSRGNTIYF
CDR3nt: TGCGCCAGCAGCCTTGAACTCTCCAGGGGAAACACCATATATTTT

j_gene: TRBJ2-7
v_gene: TRBV7-9
abundance: .
d_gene: .
CDR3aa: CASRAGSNTHEQYF
CDR3nt: TGTGCCAGCAGGGCAGGGTCGAACACCCACGAGCAGTACTTC

j_gene: TRBJ2-7
v_gene: TRBV6-1
abundance: .
d_gene: .
CDR3aa: CASSNTVGYEQYF
CDR3nt: TGTGCCAGCAGTAATACAGTGGGCTACGAGCAGTACTTC

j_gene: TRBJ2-7
v_gene: TRBV30
abundance: .
d_gene: .
CDR3aa: CASSLGGESYEQYF
CDR3nt: TGTGCCTCCTCCTTGGGCGGGGAATCCTACGAGCAGTACTTC

j_gene: TRBJ2-7
v_gene: TRBV7-3
abundance: few
d_gene: .
CDR3aa: CASSLTLRGEQYF
CDR3nt: TGTGCCAGCAGCTTAACGCTTCGAGGCGAGCAGTACTTC

j_gene: TRBJ2-5
v_gene: TRBV27
abundance: .
d_gene: .
CDR3aa: CASSFFGGETQYF
CDR3nt: TGTGCCAGCAGTTTTTTTGGAGGAGAGACCCAGTACTTC

j_gene: TRBJ2-7
v_gene: TRBV7-3
abundance: .
d_gene: TRBD2
CDR3aa: CASSPTGGYEQYF
CDR3nt: TGTGCCAGCAGCCCGACGGGAGGCTACGAGCAGTACTTC

j_gene: TRBJ1-1
v_gene: TRBV7-9
abundance: .
d_gene: .
CDR3aa: CASSLGRVNTEAFF
CDR3nt: TGTGCCAGCAGTCTCGGGCGGGTGAACACTGAAGCTTTCTTT

j_gene: TRBJ1-5
v_gene: TRBV6-1
abundance: once
d_gene: TRBD1
CDR3aa: CASAIIGQDQPQHF
CDR3nt: TGTGCCAGCGCGATTATTGGACAGGATCAGCCCCAGCATTTT

j_gene: TRBJ2-5
v_gene: TRBV21-1
abundance: .
d_gene: .
CDR3aa: CASSKGSRWETQYF
CDR3nt: TGTGCCAGCAGCAAAGGGTCCAGGTGGGAGACCCAGTACTTC

j_gene: TRBJ2-3
v_gene: TRBV4-3
abundance: .
d_gene: TRBD2
CDR3aa: CASSQVAGAGDTQYF
CDR3nt: TGCGCCAGCAGCCAAGTGGCGGGAGCCGGAGATACGCAGTATTTT

j_gene: TRBJ2-7
v_gene: TRBV10-3
abundance: .
d_gene: .
CDR3aa: CAISEAGQRSSYEQYF
CDR3nt: TGTGCCATCAGTGAGGCGGGACAGAGAAGCTCCTACGAGCAGTACTTC

j_gene: TRBJ2-4
v_gene: TRBV5-1
abundance: .
d_gene: TRBD1
CDR3aa: CASSHRGQAKNIQYF
CDR3nt: TGCGCCAGCAGTCACAGGGGGCAAGCCAAAAACATTCAGTACTTC

j_gene: TRBJ2-5
v_gene: TRBV5-5
abundance: once
d_gene: .
CDR3aa: CASSLATFNQETQYF
CDR3nt: TGTGCCAGCAGCTTGGCTACATTCAATCAAGAGACCCAGTACTTC

j_gene: TRBJ2-5
v_gene: TRBV2
abundance: .
d_gene: TRBD2
CDR3aa: CASSGSWTSGSQETQYF
CDR3nt: TGTGCCAGCAGTGGTTCCTGGACTAGCGGGAGTCAAGAGACCCAGTACTTC

j_gene: TRBJ1-3
v_gene: TRBV5-1
abundance: .
d_gene: .
CDR3aa: CASSLDTGNTIYF
CDR3nt: TGCGCCAGCAGCTTGGACACTGGAAACACCATATATTTT

j_gene: TRBJ1-4
v_gene: TRBV5-1
abundance: .
d_gene: .
CDR3aa: CASSLVGAPEEKLFF
CDR3nt: TGCGCCAGCAGCTTGGTTGGGGCCCCGGAGGAAAAACTGTTTTTT

j_gene: TRBJ1-3
v_gene: TRBV18
abundance: once
d_gene: .
CDR3aa: CASSPIQEGHAGNTIYF
CDR3nt: TGTGCCAGCTCACCAATTCAAGAGGGGCACGCCGGAAACACCATATATTTT

j_gene: TRBJ2-4
v_gene: TRBV30
abundance: .
d_gene: .
CDR3aa: CAWSVLNIQYF
CDR3nt: TGTGCCTGGAGTGTACTGAACATTCAGTACTTC

j_gene: TRBJ2-7
v_gene: TRBV7-3
abundance: .
d_gene: .
CDR3aa: CASSLKGSSVGEQYF
CDR3nt: TGTGCCAGCAGCTTAAAGGGGTCGTCAGTCGGCGAGCAGTACTTC

j_gene: TRBJ2-1
v_gene: TRBV9
abundance: .
d_gene: .
CDR3aa: CASSLEGYYNEQFF
CDR3nt: TGTGCCAGCAGCTTAGAGGGCTACTACAATGAGCAGTTCTTC

j_gene: TRBJ2-2
v_gene: TRBV2
abundance: .
d_gene: TRBD2
CDR3aa: CASRSGRGTGELFF
CDR3nt: TGTGCCAGCCGGAGCGGGAGAGGGACCGGGGAGCTGTTTTTT

j_gene: TRBJ2-7
v_gene: TRBV2
abundance: once
d_gene: .
CDR3aa: CASSGPTYEQYF
CDR3nt: TGTGCCAGCAGTGGGCCGACCTACGAGCAGTACTTC

j_gene: TRBJ1-5
v_gene: TRBV13
abundance: .
d_gene: .
CDR3aa: CASSPSRGQPQHF
CDR3nt: TGTGCCAGCAGTCCTTCGAGGGGCCAGCCCCAGCATTTT

j_gene: TRBJ2-1
v_gene: TRBV18
abundance: .
d_gene: .
CDR3aa: CASSQLGKGSDNEQFF
CDR3nt: TGTGCCAGCTCCCAGCTGGGGAAGGGCTCCGACAATGAGCAGTTCTTC

j_gene: TRBJ2-3
v_gene: TRBV5-4
abundance: .
d_gene: TRBD2
CDR3aa: CASSLELADTDTQYF
CDR3nt: TGTGCCAGCAGCTTGGAACTAGCGGACACAGATACGCAGTATTTT

j_gene: TRBJ2-5
v_gene: TRBV4-3
abundance: .
d_gene: TRBD2
CDR3aa: CASSKGRGEQETQYF
CDR3nt: TGCGCCAGCAGCAAAGGGAGGGGCGAACAAGAGACCCAGTACTTC

j_gene: TRBJ1-5
v_gene: TRBV5-6
abundance: .
d_gene: .
CDR3aa: CASSLYRGLSSNQPQHF
CDR3nt: TGTGCCAGCAGCTTGTATCGAGGGCTTAGTAGCAATCAGCCCCAGCATTTT

j_gene: TRBJ1-4
v_gene: TRBV18
abundance: .
d_gene: .
CDR3aa: CASSPPFGSGNEKLFF
CDR3nt: TGTGCCAGCTCACCACCCTTTGGGAGCGGTAATGAAAAACTGTTTTTT

j_gene: TRBJ2-1
v_gene: TRBV4-1
abundance: .
d_gene: .
CDR3aa: CASSQVVTTNEQFF
CDR3nt: TGCGCCAGCAGCCAAGTTGTGACAACCAATGAGCAGTTCTTC

j_gene: TRBJ2-7
v_gene: TRBV10-1
abundance: .
d_gene: TRBD2
CDR3aa: CASSDLAGNPYEQYF
CDR3nt: TGCGCCAGCAGTGACCTAGCGGGAAATCCCTACGAGCAGTACTTC

j_gene: TRBJ2-2
v_gene: TRBV9
abundance: .
d_gene: .
CDR3aa: CASSLHRQNTGELFF
CDR3nt: TGTGCCAGCAGTCTTCATCGTCAGAACACCGGGGAGCTGTTTTTT